This TCR beta chain appears in the sequencing data of a study of human T cells and chemical hapten exposure. The overall study: Readings were taken at 6 days from patch tests that had applied 0.01% DPC to the upper back.

This sample's time point: patch test 1, 2 weeks after DPC sensitization. Treatment reported: therapeutic diphenylcyclopropenone sensitization with weekly scalp DPC. TCRdb analysed the RACE reads with MiXCR anew, one entry per CDR3 protein. This sample carries 350,000 or so distinct CDR3 sequences, around 7% of them seen once, and the ten largest clones take 8% to 9%. The sequence derives from a woman aged 18-35 years with alopecia areata. Some clones in this sample may be carry-over from other donors' samples. Sequencing used whole blood, obtained in connection with sensitization to the hapten diphenylcyclopropenone (DPC).

CDR3 DNA sequence: TGTGCCAGCTCATCCCAGGACAGTGCCACCCGTGGCTACACCTTC. Its translation is CASSSQDSATRGYTF. The chain has TRBV18 and TRBJ1-2, with D perhaps matching TRBD1 (6 bases). V lost 5 bases and J lost 7, with 20 bases in between. The germline gives CDR1 KGHSH, CDR2 LQKENI. The length of the CDR3 is 15 residues.